A selection of T cell receptor beta chains follows, all from one sample in a study of blood T cell repertoires in COVID-19. Produced via immunoSEQ multiplex PCR; TCRdb's table is partial and in-frame only. This sample has 70,000 or so clones; 75% to 80% occur once, and the top ten carry over 45%. Sequencing input: peripheral blood. These receptors were obtained from a human donor in a cohort sampled during active COVID-19. Both conserved end residues are part of each CDR3. D genes are given only for firm matches. Some rows mark clone size as missing; the rest say once, few, many or name a class of expanded clone.

>.|TRBJ1-2|.|TRBV2
CASSPSDSYYGYTF
TGTGCCAGCAGTCCCAGCGACAGTTACTATGGCTACACCTTC
>.|TRBJ2-1|.|TRBV5-4
CASSSGLDYNEQFF
TGTGCCAGCAGCTCGGGACTGGATTACAATGAGCAGTTCTTC
>.|TRBJ1-5|TRBD1|TRBV4-1
CASSQGQGSANQPQHF
TGCGCCAGCAGCCAAGGACAGGGATCGGCAAATCAGCCCCAGCATTTT
>.|TRBJ1-4|.|TRBV5-1
CASSLGQREKLFF
TGCGCCAGCAGCTTGGGACAGAGGGAAAAACTGTTTTTT
>.|TRBJ2-5|TRBD2|TRBV30
CAWRTSPGGTQYF
TGTGCCTGGAGGACCTCCCCGGGGGGGACCCAGTACTTC
>.|TRBJ1-2|TRBD1|TRBV5-6
CASSLWDRGYGYTF
TGTGCCAGCAGCTTGTGGGACAGAGGTTATGGCTACACCTTC
>once|TRBJ2-2|.|TRBV5-1
CASSLQGRFATGELFF
TGCGCCAGCAGCTTGCAGGGAAGGTTTGCCACCGGGGAGCTGTTTTTT
>.|TRBJ2-1|TRBD2|TRBV10-3
CAISVGTSGLNEQFF
TGTGCCATCAGTGTCGGGACTAGCGGCCTAAATGAGCAGTTCTTC
>.|TRBJ1-6|.|TRBV14
CASSQGSYRSPLHF
TGTGCCAGCAGCCAAGGGAGTTATCGATCACCCCTCCACTTT
>.|TRBJ2-7|.|TRBV24-1
CATSETGYEQYF
TGTGCCACCAGTGAGACAGGTTACGAGCAGTACTTC
>.|TRBJ2-7|.|TRBV5-1
CASSLRGSTYEQYF
TGCGCCAGCAGCCTGCGAGGCAGTACCTACGAGCAGTACTTC
>once|TRBJ2-7|.|TRBV27
CASSLAPPKLYEQYF
TGTGCCAGCAGTTTAGCGCCCCCCAAACTTTACGAGCAGTACTTC
>.|TRBJ2-5|TRBD1|TRBV10-2
CASSLRTGAVETQYF
TGCGCCAGCAGTCTCCGGACAGGGGCGGTGGAGACCCAGTACTTC
>.|TRBJ2-6|.|TRBV6-5
CASKKGSGANVLTF
TGTGCCAGCAAAAAGGGGTCTGGGGCCAACGTCCTGACTTTC
>.|TRBJ2-3|.|TRBV10-2
CASSQNTDTQYF
TGCGCCAGCAGTCAGAATACAGATACGCAGTATTTT
>.|TRBJ1-4|.|TRBV6-5
CASSLRGVNEKLFF
TGTGCCAGCAGTCTTCGGGGGGTAAATGAAAAACTGTTTTTT
>.|TRBJ2-1|.|TRBV6-4
CASSEGEDVDEQFF
TGTGCCAGCAGTGAGGGGGAGGATGTGGATGAGCAGTTCTTC
>.|TRBJ1-1|TRBD1|TRBV7-2
CASSLVRQGSNTEAFF
TGTGCCAGCAGCTTAGTGAGACAGGGGTCGAACACTGAAGCTTTCTTT
>.|TRBJ2-7|.|TRBV5-1
CASSLGLGAEQYF
TGCGCCAGCAGCTTGGGGTTGGGGGCCGAGCAGTACTTC
>.|TRBJ2-1|TRBD2|TRBV6-1
CASSEPSGNAEQFF
TGTGCCAGCAGTGAACCTAGCGGGAATGCTGAGCAGTTCTTC
>few|TRBJ2-1|.|TRBV13
CASSEQFNEQFF
TGTGCCAGCAGCGAACAGTTTAACGAGCAGTTCTTC
>.|TRBJ2-3|TRBD1|TRBV6-5
CASHSTGVADTQYF
TGTGCCAGCCATTCGACAGGGGTTGCAGATACGCAGTATTTT
>once|TRBJ1-5|.|TRBV23-1
CASTRQGDSNQPQHF
TGCGCCAGCACTCGCCAGGGCGATAGCAATCAGCCCCAGCATTTT
>.|TRBJ1-2|.|TRBV28
CASSFSGTNYGYTF
TGTGCCAGCAGTTTTAGCGGGACTAACTATGGCTACACCTTC
>.|TRBJ1-6|.|TRBV7-9
CASSLAPGSPLHF
TGTGCCAGCAGCTTAGCACCGGGTTCACCCCTCCACTTT
>few|TRBJ1-1|.|TRBV7-9
CASSSDRLNTEAFF
TGTGCCAGCAGCTCCGACAGGCTGAACACTGAAGCTTTCTTT
>.|TRBJ1-1|TRBD1|TRBV3-1/TRBV3-2
CASSHGTGGFTEAFF
TGTGCCAGCAGCCACGGGACAGGGGGTTTCACTGAAGCTTTCTTT
>.|TRBJ2-2|TRBD1|TRBV7-6
CASSAGQGADTGELFF
TGTGCCAGCAGCGCCGGGCAGGGGGCGGACACCGGGGAGCTGTTTTTT
>.|TRBJ1-5|.|TRBV27
CASNIGLNSNQPQHF
TGTGCCAGCAACATCGGACTGAATAGCAATCAGCCCCAGCATTTT
>.|TRBJ2-7|TRBD2|TRBV18
CASSPPGLAGINYEQYF
TGTGCCAGCTCACCACCGGGACTAGCTGGGATCAACTACGAGCAGTACTTC
>few|TRBJ2-1|.|TRBV9
CASTRDLGYNEQFF
TGTGCCAGCACCAGGGATTTGGGCTACAATGAGCAGTTCTTC
>.|TRBJ2-7|TRBD2|TRBV3-1/TRBV3-2
CASSPQVPLAGGTYEQYF
TGTGCCAGCAGCCCCCAAGTCCCCCTAGCGGGGGGCACCTACGAGCAGTACTTC
>once|TRBJ2-3|TRBD2|TRBV5-1
CASSLALGRLRTDTQYF
TGCGCCAGCAGCTTGGCTCTCGGGAGGCTCCGCACAGATACGCAGTATTTT
>.|TRBJ2-7|.|TRBV4-2
CASSQDEGQYEQYF
TGTGCCAGCAGCCAAGATGAGGGCCAGTACGAGCAGTACTTC
>.|TRBJ2-7|TRBD2|TRBV9
CASSVGAGGIYEQYF
TGTGCCAGCAGCGTAGGAGCGGGAGGGATCTACGAGCAGTACTTC
>.|TRBJ2-7|TRBD1|TRBV28
CASRLSGTGGEYF
TGTGCCAGCAGACTTTCCGGGACAGGGGGCGAGTACTTC
>.|TRBJ1-6|.|TRBV6-2/TRBV6-3
CASSYSRGRTGSPLHF
TGTGCCAGCAGTTACTCGCGAGGGCGGACGGGCTCACCCCTCCACTTT
>.|TRBJ2-2|.|TRBV19
CASSIPGRTNTGELFF
TGTGCCAGTAGTATCCCAGGGCGAACGAACACCGGGGAGCTGTTTTTT
>.|TRBJ2-7|TRBD2|TRBV6-1
CASSEGAGLYEQYF
TGTGCCAGCAGTGAAGGAGCGGGGCTGTACGAGCAGTACTTC
>.|TRBJ2-3|TRBD2|TRBV13
CASSPGTSGGARDTQYF
TGTGCCAGCAGCCCTGGGACTAGCGGGGGTGCCAGGGATACGCAGTATTTT
>.|TRBJ2-2|.|TRBV9
CASSEPGAGNTGELFF
TGTGCCAGCAGCGAACCAGGGGCGGGGAACACCGGGGAGCTGTTTTTT
>.|TRBJ1-4|.|TRBV5-1
CASSLEGANEKLFF
TGCGCCAGCAGCTTGGAAGGAGCTAATGAAAAACTGTTTTTT